This T cell receptor beta chain was identified during a study of beta chain features in type 1 diabetes. Study results and caveats: There was a moderate but significant shortening of TCRB CDR3s in all four CD4+ subsets of Type 1 diabetes patients.

The whole isolated RNA underwent reverse transcription, so sequencing captured expressed TCRB transcripts. The data were produced by immunoSEQ multiplex PCR, yet TCRdb's version contains in-frame clones alone and is incomplete. This sample has roughly 240,000 clones, with around 22% found just once. This clone has just a few counts. What it binds is unknown. CDR3 length: 13 residues. The germline V gene encodes CDR1 SGDLS and CDR2 YYNGEE. V gave up 4 bases and J gave up 5 bases; unmatched junction bases: 5. The rearrangement uses TRBV9 and TRBJ2-7, with 8 bases aligning to TRBD1. The receptor comes from a woman in her thirties with type 1 diabetes. Sequencing was carried out using naive CD4+ T cells from blood. The CDR3 region is CASSRQGYHEQYF. The CDR3 DNA follows: TGTGCCAGCAGCCGACAGGGGTACCACGAGCAGTACTTC.